Below are 7 T cell receptor beta chains sequenced from a single sample in a study of blood T cells in healthy people across ages. It was with a sample-barcoded 5' primer and a J-beta primer mix that a second PCR of roughly 7 to 12 cycles was run. Each CDR3 protein gets one entry after TCRdb re-called the 5' RACE reads with MiXCR. The sample shows over a million distinct CDR3 sequences, less than 50% of them seen only once. Material: blood. The receptors originated from a woman aged 55 to 70 in good health.

The rearrangement joins TRBV20-1 to TRBJ2-5, with D possibly called TRBD1 or TRBD2 (5 bases each). V shed 3 bases and J shed 5 bases, with 16 bases lying between them. The germline gives CDR1 DFQATT, CDR2 SNEGSKA (reference sequence). The CDR3 covers 14 residues. This CDR3 is CSASIGGAWETQYF. Here the CDR3 DNA reads TGCAGTGCTAGTATTGGGGGTGCGTGGGAGACCCAGTACTTC.

This clonotype was detected many times. The chain recombines TRBV18 with TRBJ2-1, with TRBD2 matching 8 bases. CDR3 length: 16 residues. Per the germline V gene, CDR1 is KGHSH and CDR2 is LQKENI. Losses at the gene ends were 1 base for V and 5 bases for J; bases not matched to a gene: 7. CDR3 coding DNA: TGTGCCAGCTCACCACAAGCGGGAGAAATCCACAATGAGCAGTTCTTC. Translated: CASSPQAGEIHNEQFF.

This clonotype was observed a handful of times. The chain carries TRBV6-2 or TRBV6-3 and TRBJ2-1; D might be TRBD1 or TRBD2, each matching 5 bases. The CDR3 is made up of 15 amino acids. Trimming took off 4 bases at V and 8 bases at J, with 18 bases between the two ends. Per germline, CDR1 MNHEY and CDR2 SVGEGT. The CDR3 protein is CASSSPGWGKDEQFF. The CDR3 DNA reads as TGTGCCAGCAGTTCCCCGGGATGGGGGAAGGATGAGCAGTTCTTC.

This chain links TRBV20-1 with TRBJ2-5; D not certain. Trimming cost V 3 bases and J 2 bases, with 10 bases left between them. The CDR3 spans 13 residues. The germline V gene has CDR1 DFQATT and CDR2 SNEGSKA (reference sequence). The CDR3 is CSASFINQETQYF. CDR3 coding DNA: TGCAGTGCTAGCTTTATTAATCAAGAGACCCAGTACTTC.

In this sample, this clonotype turned up a few times. The CDR3 nucleotides are TGTGCCAGCAGCCCCACCCGGACTAGCGGGCCCACCCAAACCTACAATGAGCAGTTCTTC. Encoded protein: CASSPTRTSGPTQTYNEQFF. The chain has TRBV11-2 and TRBJ2-1, with 11 bases aligning to TRBD2. Germline CDR1 reads SGHAT; CDR2 reads FQNNGV. V was pared by 5 bases and J by 2 bases, with 17 bases of the junction left unmatched. The CDR3 has 20 amino acids.

This clonotype appeared a single time. A read error may account for a junction end that differs from germline. This rearrangement joins TRBV10-3 to TRBJ2-7; maybe TRBD2 (6 bases). Germline V gene lookup returns CDR1 ENHRY and CDR2 SYGVKD. The CDR3 is 13 residues long. In DNA form, the CDR3 reads TGTGCCGTCAGTGTGGGACTCAACTACGAGCAGTACTTC. This translates into CAVSVGLNYEQYF.

The chain couples TRBV20-1 to TRBJ2-1; possible D gene TRBD1, 5 bases. Trimming took off 4 bases at V and 2 bases at J, with 12 bases between the two ends. The V gene's germline CDR1 is DFQATT and CDR2 SNEGSKA (reference sequence). The CDR3 loop spans 14 amino acids. The CDR3 protein is CSAKRGLAYNEQFF. For the CDR3, the DNA is TGCAGTGCTAAAAGGGGTCTGGCCTACAATGAGCAGTTCTTC.